This T cell receptor beta chain was captured by sequencing in a study of cytomegalovirus exposure and HLA in healthy donors. Study context: Later, an analysis reported that the 95 to 150 validation repertoires had used the same platform as the 500 to 750 first-cohort repertoires. The study's findings and limits: TCR sequences were mostly rare, though some public TCRs occurred in many donors.

The CDR3 consists of 17 residues. Comment on this clone: The antigen remains undetermined.

Sequencing was performed with immunoSEQ multiplex PCR; in TCRdb, only in-frame clones are kept and a portion is missing. The sample consists of about 150,000 clones, roughly nine tenths of them appearing once. This rearrangement joins TRBV21-1 to TRBJ2-7; TRBD1 reflects the table's D call only, with no check against the DNA. TRBV21-1 is assigned pseudogene status. Material: PBMCs. This clonotype was sampled from a man aged 18 to 30 in good health and CMV-seronegative. The chain's CDR3 is CASSKEDREASPPSQYV. The CDR3 bases are TGTGCCAGCAGCAAAGAAGACAGGGAGGCCTCTCCGCCTTCCCAGTACGTC.